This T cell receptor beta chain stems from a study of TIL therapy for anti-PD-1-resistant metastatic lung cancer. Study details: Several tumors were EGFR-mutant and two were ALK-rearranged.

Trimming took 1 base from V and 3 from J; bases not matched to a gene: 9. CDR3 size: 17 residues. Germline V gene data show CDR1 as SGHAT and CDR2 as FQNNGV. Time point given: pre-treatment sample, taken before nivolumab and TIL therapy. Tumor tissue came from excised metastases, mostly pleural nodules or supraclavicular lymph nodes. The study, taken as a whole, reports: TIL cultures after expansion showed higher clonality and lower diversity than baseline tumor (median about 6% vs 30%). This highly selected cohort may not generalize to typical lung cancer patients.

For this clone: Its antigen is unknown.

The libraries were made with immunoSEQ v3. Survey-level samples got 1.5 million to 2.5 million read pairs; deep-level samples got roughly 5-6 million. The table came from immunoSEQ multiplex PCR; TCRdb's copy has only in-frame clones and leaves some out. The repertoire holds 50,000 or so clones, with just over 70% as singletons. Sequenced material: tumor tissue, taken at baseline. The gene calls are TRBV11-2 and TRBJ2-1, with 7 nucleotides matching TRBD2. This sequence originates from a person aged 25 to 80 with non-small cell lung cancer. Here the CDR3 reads CASSLAGGSGYYNEQFF. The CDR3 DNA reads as TGTGCCAGCAGCTTAGCGGGCGGGAGTGGTTACTACAATGAGCAGTTCTTC. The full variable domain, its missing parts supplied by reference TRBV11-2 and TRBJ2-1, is EAGVAQSPRYKIIEKRQSVAFWCNPISGHATLYWYQQILGQGPKLLIQFQNNGVVDDSQLPKDRFSAERLKGVDSTLKIQPAKLEDSAVYLCASSLAGGSGYYNEQFFGPGTRLTVL.